A selection of T cell receptor beta chains follows, all from one sample in a study of shared clonotypes between healthy human individuals. Measured with immunoSEQ multiplex PCR; TCRdb has only the in-frame clones, and not every one. The sample yields a few hundred thousand clones, around 95% seen once. The specimen was naive CD8+ T cells sorted from blood. Receptors originate from a woman in her 30s in good health. Both conserved end residues are part of each CDR3. The D gene is left open where the match is weak. Some rows mark clone size as missing; the rest say once, few, many or name a class of expanded clone.

size: -
D: -
V: TRBV27
J: TRBJ2-7
CDR3: CASSLGAGAEQYF
DNA: TGTGCCAGCAGTTTAGGCGCGGGGGCCGAGCAGTACTTC

size: -
D: -
V: TRBV15
J: TRBJ2-7
CDR3: CATSRAGEYAGYEQYF
DNA: TGTGCCACCAGCAGAGCGGGCGAGTACGCTGGCTACGAGCAGTACTTC

size: -
D: TRBD2
V: TRBV9
J: TRBJ2-2
CDR3: CASRGTSGPGELFF
DNA: TGTGCCAGCAGAGGGACTAGCGGGCCCGGGGAGCTGTTTTTT

size: -
D: -
V: TRBV28
J: TRBJ1-5
CDR3: CASIRDNQPQHF
DNA: TGTGCCAGCATTCGAGACAATCAGCCCCAGCATTTT

size: -
D: TRBD1
V: TRBV7-9
J: TRBJ1-1
CDR3: CASSFGTANTEAFF
DNA: TGTGCCAGCAGCTTCGGGACAGCAAACACTGAAGCTTTCTTT

size: -
D: TRBD2
V: TRBV5-5
J: TRBJ2-2
CDR3: CASSLLGGSTGELFF
DNA: TGTGCCAGCAGCTTATTGGGAGGGTCCACCGGGGAGCTGTTTTTT

size: -
D: -
V: TRBV5-4
J: TRBJ1-1
CDR3: CASSLEGKGVKGEAFF
DNA: TGTGCCAGCAGCTTGGAGGGTAAGGGTGTGAAGGGTGAAGCTTTCTTT

size: -
D: TRBD1
V: TRBV6-5
J: TRBJ2-7
CDR3: CASNPDRGHEQYF
DNA: TGTGCCAGCAACCCCGACAGGGGCCACGAGCAGTACTTC

size: -
D: -
V: TRBV7-9
J: TRBJ2-1
CDR3: CASSLTRDSYNEQFF
DNA: TGTGCCAGCAGCTTAACGAGAGACTCCTACAATGAGCAGTTCTTC

size: -
D: -
V: TRBV28
J: TRBJ1-1
CDR3: CASTPVGGMNTEAFF
DNA: TGTGCCAGCACCCCAGTGGGGGGCATGAACACTGAAGCTTTCTTT

size: -
D: -
V: TRBV6-6
J: TRBJ1-2
CDR3: CASSYTKGGEDDGYTF
DNA: TGTGCCAGCAGTTACACGAAAGGGGGTGAGGATGATGGCTACACCTTC

size: -
D: -
V: TRBV13
J: TRBJ2-1
CDR3: CASSSAPNNEQFF
DNA: TGTGCCAGCAGCTCGGCCCCAAACAATGAGCAGTTCTTC

size: -
D: TRBD1
V: TRBV7-9
J: TRBJ2-5
CDR3: CASSSGQEQETQYF
DNA: TGTGCCAGCAGCTCAGGACAGGAACAAGAGACCCAGTACTTC

size: -
D: TRBD2
V: TRBV27
J: TRBJ2-1
CDR3: CASTPGGPFNEQFF
DNA: TGTGCCAGCACTCCGGGAGGGCCGTTCAATGAGCAGTTCTTC

size: -
D: TRBD2
V: TRBV28
J: TRBJ2-7
CDR3: CASSLWGGRTYEQYF
DNA: TGTGCCAGCAGTTTATGGGGCGGGAGGACCTACGAGCAGTACTTC

size: -
D: -
V: TRBV7-9
J: TRBJ2-4
CDR3: CASSRWTGELAKNIQYF
DNA: TGTGCCAGCAGCCGATGGACCGGAGAACTAGCCAAAAACATTCAGTACTTC

size: -
D: -
V: TRBV5-1
J: TRBJ1-3
CDR3: CASSLSQGLSGNTIYF
DNA: TGCGCCAGCAGCTTGTCTCAGGGCCTCTCTGGAAACACCATATATTTT

size: -
D: TRBD1
V: TRBV20-1
J: TRBJ2-7
CDR3: CSDTQGSEQYF
DNA: TGCAGTGACACACAGGGGAGCGAGCAGTACTTC

size: -
D: -
V: TRBV15
J: TRBJ2-5
CDR3: CATSRETLGGQETQYF
DNA: TGTGCCACCAGCAGAGAGACACTAGGGGGGCAAGAGACCCAGTACTTC

size: -
D: -
V: TRBV21-1
J: TRBJ2-7
CDR3: CASSKGGSLRPHEQYF
DNA: TGTGCCAGCAGCAAAGGGGGCAGCTTGCGTCCCCACGAGCAGTACTTC

size: -
D: -
V: TRBV19
J: TRBJ1-5
CDR3: CASSPEGRSNQPQHF
DNA: TGTGCCAGTAGCCCCGAGGGACGTAGCAATCAGCCCCAGCATTTT

size: -
D: -
V: TRBV19
J: TRBJ1-1
CDR3: CASSIVFGPNTEAFF
DNA: TGTGCCAGTAGTATCGTATTCGGCCCGAACACTGAAGCTTTCTTT

size: -
D: TRBD1
V: TRBV27
J: TRBJ2-1
CDR3: CASSFGTGVYNEQFF
DNA: TGTGCCAGCAGTTTTGGGACAGGGGTGTACAATGAGCAGTTCTTC

size: -
D: -
V: TRBV19
J: TRBJ2-7
CDR3: CASSNPPGRLGHGEQYF
DNA: TGTGCCAGTAGTAACCCCCCTGGGAGGCTAGGACATGGGGAGCAGTACTTC

size: -
D: TRBD2
V: TRBV28
J: TRBJ2-7
CDR3: CASSLAGAYEQYF
DNA: TGTGCCAGCAGTCTAGCGGGAGCTTACGAGCAGTACTTC

size: -
D: -
V: TRBV27
J: TRBJ2-1
CDR3: CASSTYNPPYNEQFF
DNA: TGTGCCAGCAGTACGTATAATCCCCCCTACAATGAGCAGTTCTTC

size: -
D: -
V: TRBV27
J: TRBJ1-1
CDR3: CASSLVAGRVNTEAFF
DNA: TGTGCCAGCAGTTTAGTGGCAGGGCGGGTCAACACTGAAGCTTTCTTT

size: -
D: -
V: TRBV27
J: TRBJ2-7
CDR3: CASSLSAGWREQYF
DNA: TGTGCCAGCAGTTTATCGGCGGGTTGGCGCGAGCAGTACTTC

size: -
D: TRBD2
V: TRBV2
J: TRBJ2-7
CDR3: CASSSGRVDEQYF
DNA: TGTGCCAGCAGTAGCGGGAGAGTTGACGAGCAGTACTTC

size: -
D: TRBD2
V: TRBV6-5
J: TRBJ2-7
CDR3: CASSGGLVNEQYF
DNA: TGTGCCAGCAGTGGGGGACTAGTAAACGAGCAGTACTTC

size: -
D: -
V: TRBV29-1
J: TRBJ2-1
CDR3: CSVVGPYYNEQFF
DNA: TGCAGCGTTGTCGGCCCATACTACAATGAGCAGTTCTTC

size: -
D: TRBD1
V: TRBV28
J: TRBJ2-2
CDR3: CASSWTGDTGELFF
DNA: TGTGCCAGCAGCTGGACAGGGGACACCGGGGAGCTGTTTTTT

size: -
D: TRBD2
V: TRBV27
J: TRBJ2-1
CDR3: CASSSGTSGTNEQFF
DNA: TGTGCCAGCAGTTCCGGGACTAGCGGGACCAATGAGCAGTTCTTC

size: -
D: TRBD2
V: TRBV27
J: TRBJ2-5
CDR3: CASSPTSGRQETQYF
DNA: TGTGCCAGCAGTCCCACCAGCGGGAGGCAAGAGACCCAGTACTTC

size: -
D: -
V: TRBV6-6
J: TRBJ1-2
CDR3: CASSSEQGSYGYTF
DNA: TGTGCCAGCAGTTCCGAACAGGGAAGCTATGGCTACACCTTC

size: -
D: TRBD2
V: TRBV7-2
J: TRBJ2-5
CDR3: CASSFFGGEETQYF
DNA: TGTGCCAGCAGCTTTTTCGGGGGGGAAGAGACCCAGTACTTC

size: -
D: -
V: TRBV4-1
J: TRBJ1-2
CDR3: CASSQERSIEGGGYTF
DNA: TGCGCCAGCAGCCAAGAACGGTCGATTGAGGGAGGCGGCTACACCTTC

size: -
D: -
V: TRBV28
J: TRBJ1-1
CDR3: CASSFTGNTEAFF
DNA: TGTGCCAGCAGTTTCACAGGGAACACTGAAGCTTTCTTT

size: -
D: TRBD2
V: TRBV28
J: TRBJ2-1
CDR3: CASGGEGYNEQFF
DNA: TGTGCCAGCGGAGGGGAGGGCTACAATGAGCAGTTCTTC

size: -
D: TRBD2
V: TRBV7-8
J: TRBJ2-1
CDR3: CASSLVGAGGRYNEQFF
DNA: TGTGCCAGCAGCTTAGTCGGAGCGGGAGGAAGGTACAATGAGCAGTTCTTC

size: -
D: -
V: TRBV7-2
J: TRBJ2-1
CDR3: CASSKQGQEQFF
DNA: TGTGCCAGCAGCAAACAGGGTCAAGAGCAGTTCTTC

size: -
D: -
V: TRBV9
J: TRBJ2-5
CDR3: CASSVGSGGLEETQYF
DNA: TGTGCCAGCAGCGTAGGCTCCGGCGGTTTGGAGGAGACCCAGTACTTC

size: -
D: -
V: TRBV27
J: TRBJ2-1
CDR3: CASAFLRSINPNEQFF
DNA: TGTGCCAGCGCCTTCCTCCGCTCAATCAACCCCAATGAGCAGTTCTTC

size: few
D: -
V: TRBV7-9
J: TRBJ2-1
CDR3: CASSLVNEQFF
DNA: TGTGCCAGCAGCTTAGTAAATGAGCAGTTCTTC

size: -
D: -
V: TRBV28
J: TRBJ1-1
CDR3: CASELRGAAEAPLF
DNA: TGTGCCAGCGAACTCAGGGGCGCCGCTGAAGCTCCGCTCTTT

size: -
D: -
V: TRBV9
J: TRBJ1-2
CDR3: CASSVDGGGYTF
DNA: TGTGCCAGCAGCGTAGACGGGGGCGGCTACACCTTC

size: -
D: TRBD2
V: TRBV7-9
J: TRBJ2-2
CDR3: CASSSTSGRPPGELFF
DNA: TGTGCCAGCAGCTCTACTAGCGGGAGGCCCCCCGGGGAGCTGTTTTTT

size: once
D: TRBD2
V: TRBV5-1
J: TRBJ2-1
CDR3: CASSLGLAGEEEQFF
DNA: TGCGCCAGCAGCTTGGGACTAGCGGGAGAAGAGGAGCAGTTCTTC

size: -
D: TRBD2
V: TRBV2
J: TRBJ2-7
CDR3: CASSIGPSGSEQYF
DNA: TGTGCCAGCAGTATTGGCCCTAGCGGGAGCGAGCAGTACTTC

size: once
D: -
V: TRBV27
J: TRBJ2-1
CDR3: CASGFSSVPYNEQFF
DNA: TGTGCCAGCGGTTTCTCCAGCGTACCCTACAATGAGCAGTTCTTC

size: -
D: -
V: TRBV28
J: TRBJ1-1
CDR3: CASSPDTMNTEAFF
DNA: TGTGCCAGCAGTCCGGACACAATGAACACTGAAGCTTTCTTT

size: -
D: TRBD1
V: TRBV5-4
J: TRBJ2-1
CDR3: CASSLDRGSVDEQFF
DNA: TGTGCCAGCAGCTTGGACAGGGGATCGGTGGATGAGCAGTTCTTC

size: -
D: -
V: TRBV29-1
J: TRBJ2-3
CDR3: CSVEDLHSGSLGPDTQYF
DNA: TGCAGCGTTGAAGATCTTCATTCGGGGTCCCTAGGCCCAGATACGCAGTATTTT